This T cell receptor (beta chain) was sequenced during a study of T cell responses to AZD1222 COVID-19 vaccine. Germline values: CDR1 SGHTA, CDR2 FQGNSA. There are 13 residues in the CDR3. Losses at the gene ends were 5 bases for V and 10 bases for J; bases not matched to a gene: 7. Here immunoSEQ multiplex PCR was the method, and the copy in TCRdb shows in-frame clones only, minus some. This sample has 180,000 or so clones; around nine tenths occur once, and the top ten carry roughly 26%. This receptor was identified in an adult who received the AZD1222 COVID-19 vaccine. The sequenced sample was peripheral blood, obtained 28 days after the second AZD1222 dose. V gene TRBV7-2 combines with J gene TRBJ2-1, with 8 bases identical to TRBD2. The CDR3 region is CASSPGGVEEQFF. As DNA, the CDR3 is TGTGCCAGCAGCCCCGGGGGGGTGGAAGAGCAGTTCTTC.